This T cell receptor beta chain was retrieved from a study of T-cell memory formation after mild COVID-19. Overall study context: Across donors, TCR clusters were largely donor specific. Broader study findings: Clones shrinking between day 15 and 85 showed a balanced CD4/CD8 split, and those that grew later tilted toward CD4+.

TCRdb re-analysed the 5' RACE reads in MiXCR, keeping a single row per CDR3 protein. The sample includes some 40,000 distinct CDR3 sequences, 6% to 7.5% of them seen just once. This clonotype has at least ten counts. What it binds is unknown. This CDR3 region has 15 residues. Germline CDR1 is SGHVS and CDR2 is FQNEAQ. The trim removed 6 bases at V and 2 bases at J, leaving 8 bases unmatched. Sequenced material: PBMCs or a T cell subset sorted from them (not recorded which). The sequence came from an adult who had mild COVID-19 (a few samples of this study predate the infection). Cell type and time point are not known. The rearrangement uses TRBV7-8 and TRBJ2-5, with 8 nucleotides matching TRBD1. CDR3 loop: CASSWTGRFQETQYF. In DNA, the CDR3 is TGTGCCAGCAGTTGGACAGGGAGGTTTCAAGAGACCCAGTACTTC. The variable domain in full, with the rest retrieved from reference TRBV7-8 and TRBJ2-5, is GAGVSQSPRYKVAKRGQDVALRCDPISGHVSLFWYQQALGQGPEFLTYFQNEAQLDKSGLPSDRFFAERPEGSVSTLKIQRTQQEDSAVYLCASSWTGRFQETQYFGPGTRLLVL.